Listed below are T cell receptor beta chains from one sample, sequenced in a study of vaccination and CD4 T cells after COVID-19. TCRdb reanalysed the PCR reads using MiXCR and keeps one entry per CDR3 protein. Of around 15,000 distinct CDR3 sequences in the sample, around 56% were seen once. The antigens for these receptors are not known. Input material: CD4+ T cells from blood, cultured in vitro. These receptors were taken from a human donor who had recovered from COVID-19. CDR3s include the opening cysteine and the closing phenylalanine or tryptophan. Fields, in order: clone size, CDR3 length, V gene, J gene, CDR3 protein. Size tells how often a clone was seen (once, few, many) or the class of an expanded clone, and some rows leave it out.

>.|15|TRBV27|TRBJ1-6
CASSFRNPSDSPLHF
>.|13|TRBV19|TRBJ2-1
CASSLTGGNEQFF
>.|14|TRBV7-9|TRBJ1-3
CASSLSAGGNTIYF
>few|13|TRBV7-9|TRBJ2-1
CASSLLSGRPQFF
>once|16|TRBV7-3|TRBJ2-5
CASSIGGPGAQETQYF
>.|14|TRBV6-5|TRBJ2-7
CASSYAGSSYEQYF
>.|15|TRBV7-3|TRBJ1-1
CASSLTGSGQGLAFF
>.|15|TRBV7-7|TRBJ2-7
CASSFGDSAGYEQYF
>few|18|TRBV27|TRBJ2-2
CASSSGIGTRRDIGELFF
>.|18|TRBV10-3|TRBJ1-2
CAISEYLQPKPLNYGYTF
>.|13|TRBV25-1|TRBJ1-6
CASMGQANSPLHF
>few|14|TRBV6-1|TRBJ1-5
CASSGQGGNQPQHF
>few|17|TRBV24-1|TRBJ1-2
CATSEQPNRVSMDGYTF
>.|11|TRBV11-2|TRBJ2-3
CASSSIPVQYF
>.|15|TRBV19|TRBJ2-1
CASSIGREPYNEQFF
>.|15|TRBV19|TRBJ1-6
CASSPESSYNSPLHF
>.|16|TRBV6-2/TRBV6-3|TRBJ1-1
CASRRRRDLMNTEAFF
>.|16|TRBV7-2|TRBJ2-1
CASSLGGTTSYNEQFF
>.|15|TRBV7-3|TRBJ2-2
CASSLLGSYTGELFF
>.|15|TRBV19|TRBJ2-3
CASTTGGQKTDTQYF
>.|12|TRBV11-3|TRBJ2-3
CASRQATDTQYF
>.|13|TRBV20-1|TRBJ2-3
CSAREAGLDTQYF
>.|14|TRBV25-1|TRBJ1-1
CASSEARSWTEAFF
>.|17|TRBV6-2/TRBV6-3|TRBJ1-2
CASSYRARSPAIDGYTF
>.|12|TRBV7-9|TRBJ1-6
CASSISNSPLHF
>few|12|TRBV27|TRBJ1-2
CARIRGVYGYTF
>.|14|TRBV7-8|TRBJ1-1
CASSLAHGGRVAFF
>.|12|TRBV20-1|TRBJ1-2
CSARQRIYGYTF
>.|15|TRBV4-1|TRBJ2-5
CASSPNRDVGETQYF
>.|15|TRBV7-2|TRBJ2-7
CASTPGGTATYEQYF
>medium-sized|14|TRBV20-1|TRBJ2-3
CSVEVAGGPDTQYF
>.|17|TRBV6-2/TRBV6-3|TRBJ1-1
CASSYSARGPANTEAFF
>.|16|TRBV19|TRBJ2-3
CASSVIRGSSTDTQYF
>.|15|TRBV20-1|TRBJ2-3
CSARRPSGTSDTQYF
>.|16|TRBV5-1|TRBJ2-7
CASSALLAGGSYEQYF
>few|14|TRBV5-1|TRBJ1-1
CASSPGTLRLEAFF